This T cell receptor (beta chain) was sequenced during a study of neoadjuvant anti-PD-1 for oral cavity cancer. Patients had newly diagnosed, untreated stage II-IVA oral cavity squamous cell carcinoma. PBMCs were not maintained or expanded in culture before analysis. Only in-frame clones appear in the TCRdb table, and some are missing; sequencing was by immunoSEQ multiplex PCR. The profile covers 30,000 to 40,000 clones, with 80% to 90% appearing a single time and 3.5% taken by the ten largest. The CDR3 spans 15 residues. The V end was cut by 5 bases, the J end by 5 bases, with 16 bases between. CDR1 SGHDT and CDR2 YYEEEE come from the germline V gene.

Here the sequenced sample was PBMCs, taken before nivolumab (anti-PD-1) treatment. The sequence was collected from a person aged 35 to 85 with oral cavity squamous cell carcinoma. The J gene is TRBJ1-4, the V gene TRBV5-6, with D possibly being TRBD1 (5 bases). The CDR3 loop reads CASSPNRLPNEKLFF. The CDR3, as DNA: TGTGCCAGCAGTCCCAACAGGTTACCCAATGAAAAACTGTTTTTT.